This T cell receptor beta chain originates from a study of T cell responses to AZD1222 COVID-19 vaccine. Background on the study: Pooled in the analysis were second doses at about 4 or about 12 weeks. General observations from the study: Baseline serostatus was positive in only five to seven AZD1222 recipients. Targets within unmutated variant regions were reportedly found for nearly half of spike-specific TCRs.

Sequenced by immunoSEQ multiplex PCR; TCRdb stores in-frame clones only, minus some. The sample shows more than 110,000 clones, roughly 90% of them seen only once. Note on this clone: Its antigen is unknown.

CDR1 and CDR2 from the germline V gene are KGHSH and LQKENI. CDR3 length equals 14 residues. V lost 6 bases, J lost 1 base, and 4 bases stayed unmatched. The gene calls are TRBV18 and TRBJ1-1, with 8 bases aligning to TRBD1. Sequenced here: peripheral blood, sampled on day 0 of AZD1222 vaccination. This TCR was sampled from an adult in good health. CDR3 nucleotides: TGTGCCAGCTCCCAAGACAGGGGGAACACTGAAGCTTTCTTT. This encodes CASSQDRGNTEAFF.